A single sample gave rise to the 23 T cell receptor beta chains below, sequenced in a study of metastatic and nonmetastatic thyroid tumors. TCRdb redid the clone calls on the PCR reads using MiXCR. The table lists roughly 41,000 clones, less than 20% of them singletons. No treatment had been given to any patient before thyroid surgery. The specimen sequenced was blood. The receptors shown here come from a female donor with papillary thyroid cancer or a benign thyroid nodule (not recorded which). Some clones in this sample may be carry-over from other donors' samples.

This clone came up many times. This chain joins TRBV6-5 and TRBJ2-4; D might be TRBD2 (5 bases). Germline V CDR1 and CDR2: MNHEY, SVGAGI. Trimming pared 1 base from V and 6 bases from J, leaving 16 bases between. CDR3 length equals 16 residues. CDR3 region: CASSYFSGEGRNIQYF. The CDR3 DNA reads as TGTGCCAGCAGTTACTTTTCCGGTGAAGGGAGAAACATTCAGTACTTC.

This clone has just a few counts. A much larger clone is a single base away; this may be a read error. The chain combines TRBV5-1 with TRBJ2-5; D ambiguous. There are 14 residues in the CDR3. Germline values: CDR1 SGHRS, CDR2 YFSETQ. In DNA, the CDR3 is TGCGCCAGCAGCTTGGCGACGGCCCAAGAGACCGAGTACTTC. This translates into CASSLATAQETEYF.

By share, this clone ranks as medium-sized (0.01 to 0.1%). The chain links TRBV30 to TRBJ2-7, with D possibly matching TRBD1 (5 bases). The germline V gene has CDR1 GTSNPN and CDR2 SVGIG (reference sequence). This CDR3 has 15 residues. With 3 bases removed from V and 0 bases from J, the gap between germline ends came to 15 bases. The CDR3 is CAWSPASGLSYEQYF. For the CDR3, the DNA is TGTGCCTGGAGCCCCGCCTCAGGGCTCTCCTACGAGCAGTACTTC.

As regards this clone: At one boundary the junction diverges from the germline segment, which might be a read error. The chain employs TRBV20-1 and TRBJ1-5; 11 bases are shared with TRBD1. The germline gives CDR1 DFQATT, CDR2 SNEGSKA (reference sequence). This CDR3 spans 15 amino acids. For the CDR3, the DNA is TGCAGTGCTAACCGAGGACAGGGGGCGGGTCAGCCCAAGCATTTT. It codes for CSANRGQGAGQPKHF.

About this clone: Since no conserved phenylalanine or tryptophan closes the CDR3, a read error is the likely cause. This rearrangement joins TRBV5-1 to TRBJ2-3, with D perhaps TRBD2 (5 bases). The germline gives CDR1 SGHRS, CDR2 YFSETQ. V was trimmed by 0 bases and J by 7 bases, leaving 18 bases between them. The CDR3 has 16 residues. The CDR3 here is CASSLDSGGRVYTQYS. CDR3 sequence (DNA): TGCGCCAGCAGCTTGGACAGCGGCGGACGGGTCTATACGCAGTATTCT.

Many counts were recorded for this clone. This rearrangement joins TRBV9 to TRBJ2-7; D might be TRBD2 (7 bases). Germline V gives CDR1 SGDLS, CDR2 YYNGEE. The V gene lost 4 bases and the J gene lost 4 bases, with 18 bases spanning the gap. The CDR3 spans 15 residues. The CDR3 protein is CASSKKGGGRYEQYF. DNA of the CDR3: TGTGCCAGCAGCAAAAAGGGGGGGGGCAGGTACGAGCAGTACTTC. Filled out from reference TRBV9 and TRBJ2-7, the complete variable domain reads DSGVTQTPKHLITATGQRVTLRCSPRSGDLSVYWYQQSLDQGLQFLIQYYNGEERAKGNILERFSAQQFPDLHSELNLSSLELGDSALYFCASSKKGGGRYEQYFGPGTRLTVT.

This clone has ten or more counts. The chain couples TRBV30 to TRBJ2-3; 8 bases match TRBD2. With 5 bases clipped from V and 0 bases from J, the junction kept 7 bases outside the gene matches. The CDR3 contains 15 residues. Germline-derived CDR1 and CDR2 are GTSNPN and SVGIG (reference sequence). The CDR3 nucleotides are TGTGCCTGGGGGGTCCCTAGCGGGAGCACAGATACGCAGTATTTT. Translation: CAWGVPSGSTDTQYF. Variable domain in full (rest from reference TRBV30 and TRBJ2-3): SQTIHQWPATLVQPVGSPLSLECTVEGTSNPNLYWYRQAAGRGLQLLFYSVGIGQISSEVPQNLSASRPQDRQFILSSKKLLLSDSGFYLCAWGVPSGSTDTQYFGPGTRLTVL.

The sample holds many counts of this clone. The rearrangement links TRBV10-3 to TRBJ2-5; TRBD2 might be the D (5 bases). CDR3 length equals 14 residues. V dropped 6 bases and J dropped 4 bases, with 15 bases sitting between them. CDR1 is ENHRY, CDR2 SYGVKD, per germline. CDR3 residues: CAISASTGPETQYF. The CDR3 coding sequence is TGTGCCATCAGCGCTAGCACGGGTCCAGAGACCCAGTACTTC.

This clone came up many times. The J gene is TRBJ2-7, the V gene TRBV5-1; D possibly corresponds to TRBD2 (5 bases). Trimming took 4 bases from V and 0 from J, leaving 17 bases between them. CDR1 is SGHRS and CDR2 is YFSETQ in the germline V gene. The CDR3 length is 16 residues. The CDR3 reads CASSLLPSGLSYEQYF. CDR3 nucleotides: TGCGCCAGCAGCCTGCTGCCCAGCGGCCTCTCCTACGAGCAGTACTTC.

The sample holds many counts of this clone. CDR3 amino acids: CATSGASEVTGELFF. The CDR3, as DNA: TGTGCCACCAGTGGGGCTAGTGAGGTCACCGGGGAGCTGTTTTTT. The chain combines TRBV24-1 with TRBJ2-2; D ambiguous. The germline V gene encodes CDR1 KGHDR and CDR2 SFDVKD. V lost 5 bases and J 4 bases, leaving 13 bases between the germline ends. This CDR3 is 15 amino acids long.

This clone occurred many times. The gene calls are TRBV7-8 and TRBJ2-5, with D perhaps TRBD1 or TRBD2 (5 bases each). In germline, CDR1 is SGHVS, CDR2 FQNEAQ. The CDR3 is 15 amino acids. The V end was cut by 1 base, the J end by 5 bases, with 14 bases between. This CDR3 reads CASSLGSGGRETQYF. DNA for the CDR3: TGTGCCAGCAGCTTAGGGTCTGGGGGACGGGAGACCCAGTACTTC.

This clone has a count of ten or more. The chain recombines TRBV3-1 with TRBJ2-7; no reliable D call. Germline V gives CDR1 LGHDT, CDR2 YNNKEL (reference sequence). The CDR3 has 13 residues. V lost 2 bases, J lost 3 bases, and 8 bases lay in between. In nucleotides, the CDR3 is TGTGCCAGCAGCCAATTACTGAGCTACGAGCAGTACTTC. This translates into CASSQLLSYEQYF.

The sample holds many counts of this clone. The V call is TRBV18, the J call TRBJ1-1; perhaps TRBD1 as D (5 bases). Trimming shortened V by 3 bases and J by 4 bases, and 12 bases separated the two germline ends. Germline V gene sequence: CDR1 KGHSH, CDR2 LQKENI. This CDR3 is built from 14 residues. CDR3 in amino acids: CASSPRESVTEAFF. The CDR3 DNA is TGTGCCAGCTCACCCAGGGAATCGGTCACTGAAGCTTTCTTT.

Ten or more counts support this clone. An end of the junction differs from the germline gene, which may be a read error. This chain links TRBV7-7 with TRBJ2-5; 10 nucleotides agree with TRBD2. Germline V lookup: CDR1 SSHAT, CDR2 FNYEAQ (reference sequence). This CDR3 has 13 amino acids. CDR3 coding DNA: TGTGCTAGCAGCCTGACTAGCGGGGAGACCCAGTACTTC. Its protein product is CASSLTSGETQYF.

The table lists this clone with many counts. The CDR3 loop reads CASSGSGPGDTQYF. The CDR3 DNA is TGTGCCAGCAGTGGGTCGGGACCGGGGGATACGCAGTATTTT. This chain links TRBV6-4 with TRBJ2-3; the D gene could be TRBD1 or TRBD2 (5 bases each). Germline V gives CDR1 MRHNA, CDR2 SNTAGT. This CDR3 has 14 amino acids. V was trimmed by 4 bases and J by 6 bases, leaving 14 bases between them.

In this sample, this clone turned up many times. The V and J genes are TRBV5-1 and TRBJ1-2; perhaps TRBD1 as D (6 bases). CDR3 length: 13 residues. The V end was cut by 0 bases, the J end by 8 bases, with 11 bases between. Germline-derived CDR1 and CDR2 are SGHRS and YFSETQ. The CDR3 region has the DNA TGCGCCAGCAGCTTGGGACAGGCTTCGGGCTACACCTTC. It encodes CASSLGQASGYTF.

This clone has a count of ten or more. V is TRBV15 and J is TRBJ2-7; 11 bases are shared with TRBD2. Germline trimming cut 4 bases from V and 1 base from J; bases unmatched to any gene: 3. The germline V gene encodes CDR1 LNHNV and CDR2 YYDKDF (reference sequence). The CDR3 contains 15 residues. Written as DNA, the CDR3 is TGTGCCACCAGCATAGGGACTAGCGGATCCTACGAGCAGTACTTC. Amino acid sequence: CATSIGTSGSYEQYF.

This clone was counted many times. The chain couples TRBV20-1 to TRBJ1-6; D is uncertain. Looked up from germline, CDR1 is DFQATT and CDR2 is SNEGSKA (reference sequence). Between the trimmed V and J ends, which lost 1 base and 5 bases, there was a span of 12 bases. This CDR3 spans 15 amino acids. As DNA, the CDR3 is TGCAGTGCTAGAGCTAGGAGGGATAATAATTCACCCCTCCACTTT. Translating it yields CSARARRDNNSPLHF.

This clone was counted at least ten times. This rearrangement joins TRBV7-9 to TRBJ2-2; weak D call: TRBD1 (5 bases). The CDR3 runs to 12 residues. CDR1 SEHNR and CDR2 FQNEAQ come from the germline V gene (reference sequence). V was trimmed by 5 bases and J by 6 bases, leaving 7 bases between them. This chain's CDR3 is CASSRGAGELFF. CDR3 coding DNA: TGTGCCAGCAGCAGGGGTGCCGGGGAGCTGTTTTTT.

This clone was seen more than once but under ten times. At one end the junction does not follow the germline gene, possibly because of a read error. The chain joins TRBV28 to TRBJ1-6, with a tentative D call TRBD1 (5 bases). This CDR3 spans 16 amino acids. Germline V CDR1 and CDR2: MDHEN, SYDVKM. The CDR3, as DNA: TGTGCCAGCAGTTGGGGCGGGCGCCGGTATAATTCGCCCCTCCACTTT. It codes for CASSWGGRRYNSPLHF.

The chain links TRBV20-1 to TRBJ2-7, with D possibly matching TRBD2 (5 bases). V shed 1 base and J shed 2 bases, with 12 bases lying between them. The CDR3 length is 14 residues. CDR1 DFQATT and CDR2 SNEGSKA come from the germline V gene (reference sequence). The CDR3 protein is CSARVLASPYEQYV. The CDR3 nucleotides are TGCAGTGCTAGAGTCCTAGCTTCCCCCTACGAGCAGTACGTC.

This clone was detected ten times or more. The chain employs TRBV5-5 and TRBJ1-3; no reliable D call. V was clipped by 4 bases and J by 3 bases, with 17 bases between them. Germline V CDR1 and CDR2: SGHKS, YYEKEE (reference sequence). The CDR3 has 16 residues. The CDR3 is CASSPTVTVIGNTIYF. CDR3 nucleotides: TGTGCCAGCAGCCCCACCGTGACGGTGATTGGAAACACCATATATTTT. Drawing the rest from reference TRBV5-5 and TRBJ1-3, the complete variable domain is DAGVTQSPTHLIKTRGQQVTLRCSPISGHKSVSWYQQVLGQGPQFIFQYYEKEERGRGNFPDRFSARQFPNYSSELNVNALLLGDSALYLCASSPTVTVIGNTIYFGEGSWLTVV.

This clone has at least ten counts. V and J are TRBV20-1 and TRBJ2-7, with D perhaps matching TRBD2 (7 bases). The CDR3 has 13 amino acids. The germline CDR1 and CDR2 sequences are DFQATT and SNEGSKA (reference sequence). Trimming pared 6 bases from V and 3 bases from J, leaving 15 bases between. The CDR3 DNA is TGCAGTGCCCCCGGGGGAGGGGGCTACGAGCAGTACTTC. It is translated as CSAPGGGGYEQYF.